This entry lists 31 T cell receptor beta chains sequenced from one sample in a study of OX40 agonist ivuxolimab in advanced cancers. Some clones are missing from TCRdb's copy, which holds only in-frame ones; the method was immunoSEQ multiplex PCR. Altogether 9,500 to 15,000 clones are present, about 83% being singletons, with the ten largest covering roughly 19%. The sequencing here drew on CD4+ or CD8+ T cells sorted from blood, taken in a trial of the OX40 agonist ivuxolimab. These receptors all come from an adult with an advanced solid tumor such as melanoma, head and neck, liver or kidney cancer.

The genes are TRBV6-5 and TRBJ2-1, with D possibly called TRBD1 or TRBD2 (5 bases each). Deletions cut 8 bases from V and 3 bases from J, with 17 bases between. The length of the CDR3 is 15 residues. The germline V gene has CDR1 MNHEY and CDR2 SVGAGI. This CDR3 is CASCVGPNYYNEQFF. For the CDR3, the DNA is TGTGCCAGCTGTGTGGGACCTAACTACTACAATGAGCAGTTCTTC.

This clone was found a few times. The chain joins TRBV6-1 to TRBJ1-5; D uncertain. Trimming removed 1 base from V and 3 bases from J, with 10 bases in between. The V gene's germline CDR1 is MNHNS and CDR2 SASEGT. The CDR3 contains 15 residues. CDR3 amino acids: CASSEVGKLNQPQHF. DNA of the CDR3: TGTGCCAGCAGTGAAGTGGGCAAACTCAATCAGCCCCAGCATTTT.

The V gene is TRBV20-1, the J gene TRBJ2-1; TRBD2 agrees at 8 bases. Germline V lookup: CDR1 DFQATT, CDR2 SNEGSKA (reference sequence). The ends lost 3 bases at V and 9 bases at J; junction bases unmatched: 1. This CDR3 has 11 residues. In nucleotides, the CDR3 is TGCAGTGCTAGCGGACTAGCTGAGCAGTTCTTC. Translation: CSASGLAEQFF.

The chain has TRBV9 and TRBJ2-2; 9 bases align to TRBD2. This CDR3 has 18 amino acids. Trimming at V came to 0 bases and at J to 4 bases, leaving 10 bases not matched to a gene. Germline CDR1 and CDR2: SGDLS and YYNGEE. Here the CDR3 DNA reads TGTGCCAGCAGCGTAGATGACCCTGGACTAGCGCGCACCGGGGAGCTGTTTTTT. It encodes CASSVDDPGLARTGELFF.

The chain employs TRBV4-3 and TRBJ1-4; unclear D gene. The germline gives CDR1 LGHNA, CDR2 YSLEER. Trimming pared 2 bases from V and 3 bases from J, leaving 7 bases between. The CDR3 is 14 amino acids. The CDR3 sequence: CASSQRGSNEKLFF. The CDR3 coding sequence is TGCGCCAGCAGCCAACGAGGGTCTAATGAAAAACTGTTTTTT.

The chain recombines TRBV11-2 with TRBJ2-7; TRBD1 agrees at 8 bases. V lost 7 bases to trimming and J lost 0 bases; unmatched junction nucleotides: 5. Germline CDR1 SGHAT, CDR2 FQNNGV. The CDR3 is made up of 14 amino acids. The CDR3 bases are TGTGCCAGCACTAGGACAGGGAGCTCCTACGAGCAGTACTTC. Residues: CASTRTGSSYEQYF.

The chain carries TRBV6-1 and TRBJ1-3, with unresolved D. The length of the CDR3 is 15 residues. The germline V gene encodes CDR1 MNHNS and CDR2 SASEGT. The V end lost 2 bases, the J end lost 0 bases, and 8 bases lay between the germline ends. The CDR3 DNA reads TGTGCCAGCAGTGAATTCCCATCCTCTGGAAACACCATATATTTT. It specifies CASSEFPSSGNTIYF.

CDR3 in amino acids: CASSLGPEYEQYF. In DNA form, the CDR3 reads TGTGCCAGCAGCTTAGGGCCCGAATACGAGCAGTACTTC. The rearrangement links TRBV11-2 to TRBJ2-7; D is unclear. The CDR3 length is 13 residues. V lost 1 base and J 4 bases, leaving 8 bases between the germline ends. The V gene's germline CDR1 is SGHAT and CDR2 FQNNGV. The full variable domain, its missing parts supplied by reference TRBV11-2 and TRBJ2-7, is EAGVAQSPRYKIIEKRQSVAFWCNPISGHATLYWYQQILGQGPKLLIQFQNNGVVDDSQLPKDRFSAERLKGVDSTLKIQPAKLEDSAVYLCASSLGPEYEQYFGPGTRLTVT.

The chain links TRBV27 to TRBJ1-2, with unresolved D. This CDR3 region has 13 residues. CDR1 is MNHEY and CDR2 is SMNVEV in the germline V gene (reference sequence). Trimming cost V 3 bases and J 5 bases, with 10 bases left between them. The chain's CDR3 is CASSLGFPYGYTF. In nucleotides, the CDR3 is TGTGCCAGCAGTTTGGGGTTTCCTTATGGCTACACCTTC.

This chain joins TRBV6-1 and TRBJ1-4, with 7 bases identical to TRBD1. J was trimmed by 8 bases and V by 6 bases; bases with no gene match: 9. This CDR3 region has 14 residues. Germline V lookup: CDR1 MNHNS, CDR2 SASEGT. The CDR3 sequence: CASRPDRALEKLFF. The CDR3, as DNA: TGTGCCAGCAGACCTGACAGGGCTCTCGAAAAACTGTTTTTT.

J is TRBJ2-5 and V is TRBV15; D unresolved. Germline values: CDR1 LNHNV, CDR2 YYDKDF (reference sequence). V lost 0 bases to trimming and J lost 1 base, with 9 bases between them. The CDR3 has 15 amino acids. The CDR3 DNA is TGTGCCACCAGCAGAGAAGTCGAACTCCAAGAGACCCAGTACTTC. Its translation is CATSREVELQETQYF.

This clone was detected only a few times. V usage is TRBV6-5 and J usage is TRBJ2-7, with D unclear. V was clipped by 5 bases and J by 5 bases, with 13 bases between them. Looked up from germline, CDR1 is MNHEY and CDR2 is SVGAGI. The CDR3 runs to 13 residues. This chain's CDR3 is CASSPSGLNEQYF. The CDR3 coding sequence is TGTGCCAGCAGTCCATCGGGTTTGAACGAGCAGTACTTC.

The chain recombines TRBV10-3 with TRBJ1-2; 7 positions agree with TRBD1. CDR1 and CDR2 (germline): ENHRY, SYGVKD. The J segment lost 4 bases and the V segment lost 7 bases, leaving 15 bases of the junction unmatched. The CDR3 spans 16 residues. The CDR3 DNA reads as TGTGCCATCACTCCGGGGGGAGGGGGCCTCGTCTATGGCTACACCTTC. It is translated as CAITPGGGGLVYGYTF.

This clone showed up just once. V is TRBV5-1 and J is TRBJ2-5; TRBD2 agrees at 7 bases. With 5 bases clipped from V and 2 bases from J, the junction kept 15 bases outside the gene matches. This CDR3 is 17 amino acids long. CDR1 is SGHRS, CDR2 YFSETQ, per germline. The CDR3 nucleotides read TGCGCCAGCAGAGATGGACTACGGGGTAGCGGGCAAGAGACCCAGTACTTC. It is translated as CASRDGLRGSGQETQYF.

CDR3: CASSQEPAGRDEKLFF. In DNA form, the CDR3 reads TGCGCCAGCAGCCAAGAGCCGGCAGGGAGGGATGAAAAACTGTTTTTT. The V and J genes are TRBV4-3 and TRBJ1-4, with D perhaps matching TRBD1 (5 bases). V was shortened by 0 bases and J by 6 bases, with 14 bases between the two germline ends. CDR1 is LGHNA, CDR2 YSLEER, per germline. The CDR3 totals 16 residues.

This chain links TRBV19 with TRBJ1-1; no reliable D call. Germline CDR1 reads LNHDA; CDR2 reads SQIVND (reference sequence). V was clipped by 10 bases and J by 3 bases, with 21 bases between them. The CDR3 totals 15 residues. The CDR3 nucleotides are TGTGCCACTAGATTACTGGCGCGTGGGTACACTGAAGCTTTCTTT. Amino acid sequence: CATRLLARGYTEAFF.

V usage is TRBV10-1 and J usage is TRBJ1-1; maybe TRBD1 (6 bases). V was clipped by 6 bases and J by 0 bases, with 11 bases between them. Germline CDR1 and CDR2: WNHNN and SYGVQD (reference sequence). This CDR3 comprises 14 residues. The CDR3 sequence is CASSPTGMNTEAFF. In nucleotides, the CDR3 is TGCGCCAGCAGCCCAACAGGGATGAACACTGAAGCTTTCTTT.

V is TRBV7-6 and J is TRBJ2-3, with 8 nucleotides matching TRBD1. The CDR3 length is 14 residues. Germline V gives CDR1 SGHVS, CDR2 FNYEAQ. The J segment lost 5 bases and the V segment lost 4 bases, leaving 5 bases of the junction unmatched. CDR3 bases: TGTGCCAGCAGCTGGGCAGGGGGCTTAGATACGCAGTATTTT. Translated: CASSWAGGLDTQYF.

CDR3 loop: CASSPRLAGGMGETQYF. CDR3 nucleotides: TGTGCCAGCAGCCCGAGACTAGCGGGAGGAATGGGAGAGACCCAGTACTTC. V usage is TRBV7-6 and J usage is TRBJ2-5; 13 positions agree with TRBD2. This CDR3 is 17 amino acids long. V lost 5 bases and J lost 4; bases outside the gene matches: 10. Per the germline V gene, CDR1 is SGHVS and CDR2 is FNYEAQ.

The chain carries TRBV5-4 and TRBJ2-1; D remains ambiguous. Germline loops: CDR1 SGHNT, CDR2 YYREEE (reference sequence). The V end lost 5 bases, the J end lost 0 bases, and 12 bases lay between the germline ends. The CDR3 sequence is 15 residues long. The DNA for the CDR3 is TGTGCCAGCAGGGGCGATTCGGGCTCCTACAATGAGCAGTTCTTC. Protein: CASRGDSGSYNEQFF.

The V call is TRBV5-1, the J call TRBJ2-7; TRBD1 aligns across 10 bases. V trimming: 2 bases; J trimming: 2 bases; junction bases outside the gene matches: 4. This CDR3 is 15 amino acids long. CDR1 and CDR2 (germline): SGHRS, YFSETQ. This chain's CDR3 is CASSFRDRGTYEQYF. CDR3 sequence (DNA): TGCGCCAGCAGCTTCCGGGACAGGGGTACCTACGAGCAGTACTTC.

This chain connects TRBV7-9 to TRBJ2-5; D is undetermined. V gave up 1 base and J gave up 2 bases, with 14 bases separating them. Per germline, CDR1 SEHNR and CDR2 FQNEAQ (reference sequence). The CDR3 spans 16 residues. This CDR3 reads CASSLGATELQETQYF. CDR3 bases: TGTGCCAGCAGCTTAGGGGCCACAGAATTACAAGAGACCCAGTACTTC.

The J gene is TRBJ2-7, the V gene TRBV6-1; D is perhaps TRBD2 (7 bases). The CDR3 extends over 18 amino acids. Per the germline V gene, CDR1 is MNHNS and CDR2 is SASEGT. Trimming shortened V by 1 base and J by 1 base, and 20 bases separated the two germline ends. CDR3 nucleotide sequence: TGTGCCAGCAGTGAAGTCGAACCAGGGGAGGGGAGGTCCTACGAGCAGTACTTC. It translates to CASSEVEPGEGRSYEQYF.

The chain is built from TRBV28 and TRBJ2-1; TRBD2 matches 11 bases. Germline-derived CDR1 and CDR2 are MDHEN and SYDVKM. Germline trimming cut 3 bases from V and 0 bases from J; bases unmatched to any gene: 7. The CDR3 is 18 residues long. The CDR3 is CASSFLAGGTSSYNEQFF. The CDR3 coding sequence is TGTGCCAGCAGTTTTCTAGCGGGAGGCACGAGCTCCTACAATGAGCAGTTCTTC.

V gene TRBV5-4 combines with J gene TRBJ1-5; no definite D call. The CDR3 loop spans 12 amino acids. V was shortened by 0 bases and J by 7 bases, with 5 bases between the two germline ends. The germline V gene has CDR1 SGHNT and CDR2 YYREEE (reference sequence). CDR3 sequence: CASSLAGQPQHF. The CDR3 DNA follows: TGTGCCAGCAGCTTGGCTGGCCAGCCCCAGCATTTT.

The chain employs TRBV13 and TRBJ2-7; D gene ambiguous. CDR1 and CDR2 from the germline V gene are PRHDT and FYEKMQ (reference sequence). V was cut by 2 bases and J by 2 bases, with 10 bases left in between. This CDR3 region has 14 residues. This chain's CDR3 is CASSLNRAAYEQYF. The CDR3 region has the DNA TGTGCCAGCAGCTTAAACCGGGCAGCCTACGAGCAGTACTTC.

The genes are TRBV19 and TRBJ1-2; D is unresolved. The CDR3 has 13 residues. V was cut by 6 bases and J by 3 bases, with 11 bases left in between. In germline, CDR1 is LNHDA, CDR2 SQIVND (reference sequence). The CDR3 loop is CASSSLGDYGYTF. CDR3 DNA sequence: TGTGCCAGTAGCTCGTTGGGCGACTATGGCTACACCTTC.

V usage is TRBV4-3 and J usage is TRBJ1-1; unclear D gene. From germline, CDR1 is LGHNA and CDR2 YSLEER. This CDR3 comprises 15 residues. The V end was cut by 0 bases, the J end by 2 bases, with 10 bases between. The CDR3 sequence: CASSQDNGPNTEAFF. The CDR3 nucleotides read TGCGCCAGCAGCCAAGATAACGGTCCTAACACTGAAGCTTTCTTT.

The chain couples TRBV19 to TRBJ2-2, with TRBD2 matching over 14 bases. V shed 7 bases and J 6 bases; nucleotides not matched to a gene: 4. Germline V gives CDR1 LNHDA, CDR2 SQIVND (reference sequence). This CDR3 has 15 residues. The CDR3 loop reads CASTPGLAGAGELFF. The CDR3 nucleotides read TGTGCCAGTACCCCGGGACTAGCGGGAGCCGGGGAGCTGTTTTTT.

V gene TRBV2 combines with J gene TRBJ2-5; D possibly uses TRBD1 or TRBD2 (6 bases each). This CDR3 is 13 amino acids long. The V gene's germline CDR1 is SNHLY and CDR2 FYNNEI. Trimming shortened V by 7 bases and J by 5 bases, and 14 bases separated the two germline ends. This CDR3 is CASIGGYGETQYF. The DNA for the CDR3 is TGTGCCAGCATCGGGGGCTACGGGGAGACCCAGTACTTC. The full variable domain, with the rest looked up from reference TRBV2 and TRBJ2-5, is EPEVTQTPSHQVTQMGQEVILRCVPISNHLYFYWYRQILGQKVEFLVSFYNNEISEKSEIFDDQFSVERPDGSNFTLKIRSTKLEDSAMYFCASIGGYGETQYFGPGTRLLVL.

This chain links TRBV15 with TRBJ2-5; D is perhaps TRBD1 (5 bases). V was trimmed by 6 bases and J by 5 bases, leaving 13 bases between them. The CDR3 extends over 13 amino acids. Germline V CDR1 and CDR2: LNHNV, YYDKDF (reference sequence). The CDR3 region has the DNA TGTGCCACCAGTCAGGGTTCGGAGGAGACCCAGTACTTC. This codes for CATSQGSEETQYF.